Shown below are 22 T cell receptor beta chains from a single sample sequenced in a study of neoadjuvant anti-PD-1 for oral cavity cancer. Profiled with immunoSEQ multiplex PCR; TCRdb holds only in-frame clones, not every one. The sample lists tens of thousands of clones, around 83% occurring once. Source: PBMCs, taken before nivolumab (anti-PD-1) treatment. The receptors shown here come from a person aged 40 to 85 with oral cavity squamous cell carcinoma.

The CDR3 protein is CASSEAPLETQYF. The DNA of the CDR3 is TGTGCCAGCAGTGAAGCCCCCCTAGAGACCCAGTACTTC. The gene calls are TRBV6-1 and TRBJ2-5; D ambiguous. CDR3 length: 13 residues. Germline lookup yields CDR1 MNHNS and CDR2 SASEGT. V lost 0 bases to trimming and J lost 4 bases, with 6 bases between them.

The gene calls are TRBV19 and TRBJ2-1, with TRBD2 identical over 9 bases. The CDR3 length is 16 residues. The V and J ends lost 6 bases and 12 bases, in that order; junction bases with no gene match: 18. Germline V gene data show CDR1 as LNHDA and CDR2 as SQIVND (reference sequence). This CDR3 is CASSSSWTSARFGQFF. As DNA, the CDR3 is TGTGCCAGTAGCAGCTCCTGGACTAGCGCCCGTTTCGGGCAGTTCTTC.

The rearrangement uses TRBV9 and TRBJ2-2; the D gene could be TRBD1 or TRBD2 (5 bases each). The V gene lost 2 bases and the J gene lost 0 bases, with 8 bases spanning the gap. CDR1 and CDR2 (germline): SGDLS, YYNGEE. CDR3 length: 15 residues. The DNA for the CDR3 is TGTGCCAGCAGCGTCCCGGGGCCGAACACCGGGGAGCTGTTTTTT. It translates to CASSVPGPNTGELFF.

This clone was recorded once. The CDR3 spells CASSNSVGRMNTEAFF. The CDR3 DNA sequence: TGTGCCAGTAGTAATTCGGTAGGGAGGATGAACACTGAAGCTTTCTTT. The chain carries TRBV19 and TRBJ1-1, with D unresolved. The germline V gene encodes CDR1 LNHDA and CDR2 SQIVND (reference sequence). CDR3 length: 16 residues. Deletions cut 4 bases from V and 0 bases from J, with 15 bases between.

The V call is TRBV5-4, the J call TRBJ2-1; no firm D call. Trimming pared 4 bases from V and 0 bases from J, leaving 11 bases between. Germline-derived CDR1 and CDR2 are SGHNT and YYREEE (reference sequence). CDR3 length: 15 residues. The CDR3 is CASSLTSSSYNEQFF. DNA for the CDR3: TGTGCCAGCAGCCTCACTTCTAGCTCCTACAATGAGCAGTTCTTC.

This clone was counted a few times. The rearrangement uses TRBV7-9 and TRBJ2-5; 14 bases fit TRBD2. The CDR3 is 16 residues long. The germline gives CDR1 SEHNR, CDR2 FQNEAQ (reference sequence). The trim removed 5 bases at V and 5 bases at J, leaving 7 bases unmatched. CDR3 nucleotide sequence: TGTGCCAGCAGCCCGGGACTAGCGGGAGCTTATGAGACCCAGTACTTC. Translating it yields CASSPGLAGAYETQYF. Using reference TRBV7-9 and TRBJ2-5 for the parts outside the CDR3, the full variable domain is DTGVSQNPRHKITKRGQNVTFRCDPISEHNRLYWYRQTLGQGPEFLTYFQNEAQLEKSRLLSDRFSAERPKGSFSTLEIQRTEQGDSAMYLCASSPGLAGAYETQYFGPGTRLLVL.

Only one count was recorded for this clone. V and J are TRBV28 and TRBJ2-7, with a tentative D call TRBD1 (5 bases). Trimming removed 7 bases at V and 7 bases at J, with 17 bases between. There are 13 residues in the CDR3. Germline V gene data show CDR1 as MDHEN and CDR2 as SYDVKM. In DNA, the CDR3 is TGTGCCAGCACCACGTCCCAGGGTGGGGAGCAGTACTTC. This sequence encodes CASTTSQGGEQYF. Complete variable domain (other parts from reference TRBV28 and TRBJ2-7): DVKVTQSSRYLVKRTGEKVFLECVQDMDHENMFWYRQDPGLGLRLIYFSYDVKMKEKGDIPEGYSVSREKKERFSLILESASTNQTSMYLCASTTSQGGEQYFGPGTRLTVT.

The chain uses TRBV6-1 and TRBJ2-5; the D gene is possibly TRBD1 (5 bases). V dropped 0 bases and J dropped 1 base, with 18 bases sitting between them. The CDR3 length is 18 residues. Germline CDR1 reads MNHNS; CDR2 reads SASEGT. The CDR3 DNA reads as TGTGCCAGCAGTGAAGCTATGGGGCAGGGAACGCCCCAAGAGACCCAGTACTTC. This gives the protein CASSEAMGQGTPQETQYF.

The chain joins TRBV30 to TRBJ1-2; no reliable D call. Germline V CDR1 and CDR2: GTSNPN, SVGIG (reference sequence). This CDR3 has 14 residues. V lost 1 base and J lost 4, with 13 bases in between. The CDR3 is CAWSGLGRGYGYTF. CDR3 sequence (DNA): TGTGCCTGGAGTGGATTGGGGAGAGGCTATGGCTACACCTTC.

The chain uses TRBV5-1 and TRBJ2-5; the D gene is possibly TRBD1 (5 bases). CDR3 size: 12 residues. Germline-derived CDR1 and CDR2 are SGHRS and YFSETQ. V dropped 0 bases and J dropped 5 bases, with 5 bases sitting between them. The CDR3 here is CASSLEGETQYF. CDR3 in DNA: TGCGCCAGCAGCTTGGAGGGGGAGACCCAGTACTTC. The full variable domain, its missing parts supplied by reference TRBV5-1 and TRBJ2-5, is KAGVTQTPRYLIKTRGQQVTLSCSPISGHRSVSWYQQTPGQGLQFLFEYFSETQRNKGNFPGRFSGRQFSNSRSEMNVSTLELGDSALYLCASSLEGETQYFGPGTRLLVL.

This clone was counted only a few times. This sequence joins TRBV5-1 and TRBJ2-3; 15 bases match TRBD2. CDR1 and CDR2 from the germline V gene are SGHRS and YFSETQ. The CDR3 totals 18 residues. Trimming at V came to 4 bases and at J to 0 bases, leaving 6 bases not matched to a gene. This CDR3 is CASSQGGTSGGSTDTQYF. CDR3 bases: TGCGCCAGCAGCCAAGGTGGGACTAGCGGGGGGAGCACAGATACGCAGTATTTT.

The CDR3 region is CASSLAPGGTDTQYF. Here the CDR3 DNA reads TGTGCCAGCAGCTTAGCGCCCGGTGGCACAGATACGCAGTATTTT. This rearrangement joins TRBV7-9 to TRBJ2-3; D not resolved. This CDR3 has 15 amino acids. Germline loops: CDR1 SEHNR, CDR2 FQNEAQ (reference sequence). The ends were cut back, 0 bases at V and 1 base at J, with 8 bases in the middle.

The rearrangement uses TRBV5-6 and TRBJ1-2; no definite D call. Germline lookup yields CDR1 SGHDT and CDR2 YYEEEE. The V end lost 4 bases, the J end lost 5 bases, and 18 bases lay between the germline ends. This CDR3 is 15 amino acids long. The CDR3 DNA follows: TGTGCCAGCAGCCCCGTCGGGGTACAATGGTATGGCTACACCTTC. This encodes CASSPVGVQWYGYTF. Based on the CDR3 plus reference TRBV5-6 and TRBJ1-2, the full variable domain is DAGVTQSPTHLIKTRGQQVTLRCSPKSGHDTVSWYQQALGQGPQFIFQYYEEEERQRGNFPDRFSGHQFPNYSSELNVNALLLGDSALYLCASSPVGVQWYGYTFGSGTRLTVV.

The CDR3 loop reads CASSPGTVSNQPQHF. Written as DNA, the CDR3 is TGTGCCAGCAGCCCCGGGACGGTGAGCAATCAGCCCCAGCATTTT. This rearrangement joins TRBV7-2 to TRBJ1-5; D is perhaps TRBD1 (5 bases). Looked up from germline, CDR1 is SGHTA and CDR2 is FQGNSA. The V end lost 5 bases, the J end lost 1 base, and 12 bases lay between the germline ends. CDR3 length equals 15 residues.

The sample holds a few counts of this clone. This rearrangement joins TRBV4-1 to TRBJ1-5, with D hard to call. Germline CDR1 and CDR2: MGHRA and YSYEKL. V dropped 4 bases and J dropped 7 bases, with 14 bases sitting between them. The CDR3 length is 14 residues. This CDR3 is CASSLAETSQPQHF. In DNA form, the CDR3 reads TGCGCCAGCAGCCTAGCGGAGACCAGCCAGCCCCAGCATTTT.

This clone was seen once. V is TRBV5-1 and J is TRBJ2-7, with TRBD1 as a possible D gene (6 bases). The V end lost 4 bases, the J end lost 3 bases, and 8 bases lay between the germline ends. CDR1 and CDR2 (germline): SGHRS, YFSETQ. The CDR3 totals 12 residues. In DNA form, the CDR3 reads TGCGCCAGCAGCGTACAGGGCTACGAGCAGTACTTC. Translation: CASSVQGYEQYF.

The chain is built from TRBV10-3 and TRBJ2-3; 7 bases match TRBD2. Trimming cost V 6 bases and J 2 bases; bases outside gene matches: 5. CDR3 size: 14 residues. In germline, CDR1 is ENHRY, CDR2 SYGVKD. The CDR3 region is CAISGTTTTDTQYF. The CDR3 region has the DNA TGTGCCATCAGCGGGACTACCACCACAGATACGCAGTATTTT.

This chain uses TRBV6-6 with TRBJ1-2; 7 nucleotides align to TRBD1. Germline CDR1 and CDR2: MNHNY and SVGAGI (reference sequence). The CDR3 is 15 amino acids. The J segment lost 8 bases and the V segment lost 6 bases, leaving 15 bases of the junction unmatched. For the CDR3, the DNA is TGTGCCAGCAGCTGGACCCGAGTAACAGGGGACGGCTACACCTTC. It is translated as CASSWTRVTGDGYTF.

This clone showed up just once. The chain recombines TRBV13 with TRBJ1-2, with 8 bases fitting TRBD1. J lost 7 bases, V lost 6 bases, and 10 bases had no gene match. Germline CDR1 and CDR2: PRHDT and FYEKMQ (reference sequence). The CDR3 consists of 14 residues. The CDR3 loop is CASSLIQGAGGYTF. The CDR3 coding sequence is TGTGCCAGCAGTCTGATCCAGGGGGCTGGTGGCTACACCTTC. The whole variable domain, filled in from reference TRBV13 and TRBJ1-2, reads AAGVIQSPRHLIKEKRETATLKCYPIPRHDTVYWYQQGPGQDPQFLISFYEKMQSDKGSIPDRFSAQQFSDYHSELNMSSLELGDSALYFCASSLIQGAGGYTFGSGTRLTVV.

In this sample, this clone turned up a few times. The rearrangement links TRBV2 to TRBJ1-2; possible D gene TRBD1, 5 bases. In germline, CDR1 is SNHLY, CDR2 FYNNEI. V was shortened by 6 bases and J by 0 bases, with 11 bases between the two germline ends. This CDR3 has 14 residues. The CDR3 bases are TGTGCCAGCAGGAGGACATTTGCTAACTATGGCTACACCTTC. As protein: CASRRTFANYGYTF. Looking up the rest from reference TRBV2 and TRBJ1-2 gives the full variable domain: EPEVTQTPSHQVTQMGQEVILRCVPISNHLYFYWYRQILGQKVEFLVSFYNNEISEKSEIFDDQFSVERPDGSNFTLKIRSTKLEDSAMYFCASRRTFANYGYTFGSGTRLTVV.

This clone was observed a handful of times. The chain combines TRBV19 with TRBJ1-1, with 10 bases that match TRBD1. Germline V gene data show CDR1 as LNHDA and CDR2 as SQIVND (reference sequence). The ends lost 2 bases at V and 0 bases at J; junction bases unmatched: 3. This CDR3 has 16 residues. The CDR3 spells CASSIRQGALNTEAFF. CDR3 sequence (DNA): TGTGCCAGTAGTATACGACAGGGGGCTCTGAACACTGAAGCTTTCTTT.

J is TRBJ2-2 and V is TRBV7-3; possible D gene TRBD2, 6 bases. CDR1 and CDR2 from the germline V gene are SGHTA and FQGTGA. Trimming stripped 5 bases from V and 0 bases from J, with 13 bases between. The CDR3 totals 16 residues. This chain's CDR3 is CASSPRGGANTGELFF. The CDR3 nucleotides are TGTGCCAGCAGCCCCCGCGGAGGGGCGAACACCGGGGAGCTGTTTTTT.